This T cell receptor (beta chain) was sequenced for a study of OX40 agonist ivuxolimab in advanced cancers. Whole-study context: Patients enrolled in dose escalation were diagnosed with hepatocellular carcinoma, melanoma, renal cell or head and neck cancer. Partial responses were achieved by three patients, one with hepatocellular carcinoma and two with cutaneous melanoma.

Sequencing used immunoSEQ multiplex PCR; TCRdb keeps in-frame clones, though not all of them. Of around 69,000 clones listed, just over 85% were seen once; the top ten hold 2.5% to 3.5%. CDR3 length equals 14 residues. The V end lost 4 bases, the J end lost 3 bases, and 13 bases lay between the germline ends. Germline CDR1 KGHSH, CDR2 LQKENI. Sample: CD4+ or CD8+ T cells sorted from blood, taken in a trial of the OX40 agonist ivuxolimab. The TCR sequence derives from an adult with an advanced solid tumor such as melanoma, head and neck, liver or kidney cancer. The rearrangement joins TRBV18 to TRBJ2-7, with D perhaps TRBD2 (6 bases). The CDR3 DNA follows: TGTGCCAGCTCACTCGGGACTGAACGCTACGAGCAGTACTTC. This gives the protein CASSLGTERYEQYF.